One and the same sample provided the 24 T cell receptor beta chains below, sequenced in a study of OX40 agonist ivuxolimab in advanced cancers. Assay used: immunoSEQ multiplex PCR; TCRdb lists only in-frame clones, some missing. Found here are tens of thousands of clones, approximately 88% of them singletons; the top ten hold approximately 50%. Source: CD4+ or CD8+ T cells sorted from blood, taken in a trial of the OX40 agonist ivuxolimab. The receptor set was obtained from an adult with an advanced solid tumor such as melanoma, head and neck, liver or kidney cancer.

The chain couples TRBV7-6 to TRBJ2-5; D is unresolved. Trimming removed 5 bases from V and 11 bases from J, with 9 bases in between. The CDR3 is 10 amino acids. Germline V gene data show CDR1 as SGHVS and CDR2 as FNYEAQ. CDR3 nucleotide sequence: TGTGCCAGCAGCATTAGTGAGCAGTACTTC. It yields the protein CASSISEQYF.

The chain links TRBV11-2 to TRBJ1-5; D remains unclear. CDR3 size: 14 residues. The V gene lost 1 base and the J gene lost 3 bases, with 7 bases spanning the gap. Germline V gene data show CDR1 as SGHAT and CDR2 as FQNNGV. The CDR3 bases are TGTGCCAGCAGCTTAGGGGGTAACAATCAGCCCCAGCATTTT. Residues: CASSLGGNNQPQHF.

Worth noting for this clone: Other nucleotide sequences from this sample produce the same CDR3. The genes are TRBV9 and TRBJ2-7; possibly TRBD2 for D (6 bases). This CDR3 is 14 amino acids long. V dropped 4 bases and J dropped 4 bases, with 15 bases sitting between them. Germline lookup yields CDR1 SGDLS and CDR2 YYNGEE. The chain's CDR3 is CASSPRAEGYEQYF. The DNA for the CDR3 is TGTGCCAGCAGCCCCCGGGCGGAGGGGTACGAGCAGTACTTC.

The chain is built from TRBV7-9 and TRBJ1-5; the D gene is possibly TRBD1 (5 bases). The CDR3 sequence is 14 residues long. Germline V gene sequence: CDR1 SEHNR, CDR2 FQNEAQ (reference sequence). V lost 5 bases and J 3 bases, leaving 11 bases between the germline ends. CDR3 sequence (DNA): TGTGCCAGCAGCCGCACAGGAGTCAATCAGCCCCAGCATTTT. Its translation: CASSRTGVNQPQHF.

This clone was detected only once. The chain is built from TRBV28 and TRBJ2-1; D unclear. The V end was cut by 8 bases, the J end by 1 base, with 15 bases between. CDR3 length equals 15 residues. Germline CDR1 and CDR2: MDHEN and SYDVKM. As DNA, the CDR3 is TGTGCCAGCTACCCCTGGTATGGGTCCTACAATGAGCAGTTCTTC. It codes for CASYPWYGSYNEQFF.

The V gene is TRBV9, the J gene TRBJ2-2; 8 nucleotides line up with TRBD2. Germline CDR1 SGDLS, CDR2 YYNGEE. The CDR3 is 15 amino acids. Trimming cost V 4 bases and J 4 bases; bases outside gene matches: 6. CDR3 sequence: CASSSRTSSTGELFF. The CDR3 nucleotides read TGTGCCAGCAGCTCGAGGACTAGCTCCACCGGGGAGCTGTTTTTT.

This clone was counted once. The CDR3 DNA is TGTGCCAGCAGTTTTTTAGGGCCCGCCTACGAGCAGTACTTC. Its translation is CASSFLGPAYEQYF. This chain joins TRBV27 and TRBJ2-7, with D unresolved. V was trimmed by 3 bases and J by 2 bases, leaving 11 bases between them. In germline, CDR1 is MNHEY, CDR2 SMNVEV (reference sequence). The CDR3 length is 14 residues.

The table lists this clone with a count of one. The rearrangement joins TRBV27 to TRBJ1-1; unclear D gene. V was shortened by 4 bases and J by 0 bases, with 6 bases between the two germline ends. CDR1 and CDR2 from the germline V gene are MNHEY and SMNVEV (reference sequence). The CDR3 loop spans 13 amino acids. CDR3 amino acids: CASSWNLNTEAFF. The CDR3 region has the DNA TGTGCCAGCAGTTGGAATCTGAACACTGAAGCTTTCTTT.

This chain joins TRBV6-1 and TRBJ2-7, with 10 bases fitting TRBD1. From germline, CDR1 is MNHNS and CDR2 SASEGT. The CDR3 consists of 15 residues. With V trimmed by 5 bases and J by 3 bases, 7 bases remained unmatched. As DNA, the CDR3 is TGTGCCAGCAGTCCTGCCGGGACAGGGGACTACGAGCAGTACTTC. Translating gives CASSPAGTGDYEQYF.

The rearrangement uses TRBV19 and TRBJ2-3, with D hard to call. CDR1 and CDR2 (germline): LNHDA, SQIVND (reference sequence). The V end lost 10 bases, the J end lost 2 bases, and 16 bases lay between the germline ends. The CDR3 spans 14 residues. As DNA, the CDR3 is TGTGCCACCATGAGGCCCGGCAACACAGATACGCAGTATTTT. The encoded protein is CATMRPGNTDTQYF.

The V call is TRBV7-9, the J call TRBJ2-5; D is possibly TRBD2 (7 bases). CDR3 length: 14 amino acids. Looked up from germline, CDR1 is SEHNR and CDR2 is FQNEAQ (reference sequence). Trimming removed 5 bases from V and 5 bases from J, with 15 bases in between. DNA of the CDR3: TGTGCCAGCAGCCCTACAGGGAGGGGTGAGACCCAGTACTTC. It is translated as CASSPTGRGETQYF.

The chain has TRBV4-3 and TRBJ2-3; 14 bases are shared with TRBD2. The CDR3 has 18 residues. CDR1 and CDR2 (germline): LGHNA, YSLEER. The V and J ends lost 1 base and 4 bases, in that order; junction bases with no gene match: 7. CDR3 in DNA: TGCGCCAGCAGCCAAGTAGCGACTAGCGGGGGGGGCGCAGATACGCAGTATTTT. It yields the protein CASSQVATSGGGADTQYF.

The rearrangement joins TRBV10-3 to TRBJ1-5; D ambiguous. Trimming stripped 7 bases from V and 5 bases from J, with 15 bases between. CDR1 is ENHRY and CDR2 is SYGVKD in the germline V gene. The CDR3 spans 14 residues. CDR3 nucleotide sequence: TGTGCCATCATTTCTACGGATCCCGATCAGCCCCAGCATTTT. It encodes CAIISTDPDQPQHF.

This clone was seen just once. Here the CDR3 DNA reads TGTGCCAGCACATTCGACCTTAGGGGGGAGGGCCTCGCAGATACGCAGTATTTT. This encodes CASTFDLRGEGLADTQYF. This chain links TRBV27 with TRBJ2-3, with a tentative D call TRBD2 (7 bases). Trimming left V 7 bases short and J 4 bases short, with 27 bases between. Germline V gene data show CDR1 as MNHEY and CDR2 as SMNVEV (reference sequence). The CDR3 contains 18 residues.

CDR3 in amino acids: CASSPEGLSGANVLTF. The DNA of the CDR3 is TGTGCCAGCTCTCCCGAAGGGCTCTCTGGGGCCAACGTCCTGACTTTC. This chain joins TRBV28 and TRBJ2-6; the D is unclear. V lost 8 bases and J 0 bases, leaving 14 bases between the germline ends. Germline-derived CDR1 and CDR2 are MDHEN and SYDVKM. There are 16 residues in the CDR3.

The chain recombines TRBV6-5 with TRBJ2-1, with TRBD2 identical over 7 bases. Germline lookup yields CDR1 MNHEY and CDR2 SVGAGI. V dropped 7 bases and J dropped 0; count of bases not matched to a gene: 3. The CDR3 has 14 residues. The CDR3, as DNA: TGTGCCAGCACTGTAGCGGGCTCCTACAATGAGCAGTTCTTC. This codes for CASTVAGSYNEQFF.

DNA for the CDR3: TGTGCCAGCAGTGAAGTCCCCGGGGGGGAGGGCACTGAAGCTTTCTTT. It codes for CASSEVPGGEGTEAFF. This chain links TRBV6-1 with TRBJ1-1; TRBD1 might be the D (5 bases). This CDR3 region has 16 residues. CDR1 is MNHNS and CDR2 is SASEGT in the germline V gene. V was trimmed by 1 base and J by 4 bases, leaving 16 bases between them.

The rearrangement joins TRBV4-3 to TRBJ2-7; tentative D call: TRBD1 (5 bases). Per germline, CDR1 LGHNA and CDR2 YSLEER. The CDR3 loop spans 14 amino acids. Trimming shortened V by 0 bases and J by 7 bases, and 13 bases separated the two germline ends. CDR3 sequence reads: CASSQERGYGEQYF. CDR3 DNA sequence: TGCGCCAGCAGCCAAGAAAGGGGATATGGAGAGCAGTACTTC.

The chain joins TRBV2 to TRBJ2-3; D is unclear. V was clipped by 10 bases and J by 1 base, with 15 bases between them. The germline V gene encodes CDR1 SNHLY and CDR2 FYNNEI. CDR3 size: 14 residues. The CDR3 loop reads CAIPPIWGTDTQYF. CDR3 DNA: TGTGCCATCCCCCCCATTTGGGGCACAGATACGCAGTATTTT. The full variable domain, with the rest looked up from reference TRBV2 and TRBJ2-3, is EPEVTQTPSHQVTQMGQEVILRCVPISNHLYFYWYRQILGQKVEFLVSFYNNEISEKSEIFDDQFSVERPDGSNFTLKIRSTKLEDSAMYFCAIPPIWGTDTQYFGPGTRLTVL.

V and J are TRBV25-1 and TRBJ1-2; the D is unclear. The germline V gene has CDR1 MGHDK and CDR2 SYGVNS. V was pared by 4 bases and J by 2 bases, with 8 bases between. This CDR3 has 13 residues. The CDR3 region has the DNA TGTGCCAGCAGTGCCTGGTACAACTATGGCTACACCTTC. It is translated as CASSAWYNYGYTF.

The chain has TRBV28 and TRBJ1-4, with D possibly TRBD1 on 5 matching bases. The CDR3 is made up of 17 amino acids. Germline V lookup: CDR1 MDHEN, CDR2 SYDVKM. The ends were cut back, 10 bases at V and 1 base at J, with 22 bases in the middle. The CDR3 DNA is TGTGCCACCGAGAGACCGGGGGTATATGAAACTAATGAAAAACTGTTTTTT. This gives the protein CATERPGVYETNEKLFF.

The chain employs TRBV10-3 and TRBJ2-3; 7 bases agree with TRBD1. Germline V gives CDR1 ENHRY, CDR2 SYGVKD. The CDR3 covers 15 residues. Trimming removed 5 bases from V and 5 bases from J; junction bases left unmatched: 10. The CDR3 spells CAISPGTELGDTQYF. CDR3 DNA sequence: TGTGCCATCAGTCCCGGGACAGAACTCGGAGATACGCAGTATTTT.

The rearrangement joins TRBV25-1 to TRBJ2-3; 7 bases fit TRBD2. Germline CDR1 and CDR2: MGHDK and SYGVNS. V was pared by 2 bases and J by 2 bases, with 13 bases of the junction left unmatched. The CDR3 is made up of 18 amino acids. The CDR3 region is CASSEARSVAGSTDTQYF. As DNA, the CDR3 is TGTGCCAGCAGTGAAGCTCGTTCGGTAGCGGGCTCCACAGATACGCAGTATTTT.

The rearrangement uses TRBV4-2 and TRBJ2-7, with D hard to call. Between the trimmed V and J ends, which lost 2 bases and 3 bases, there was a span of 8 bases. The CDR3 spans 13 residues. Germline V gene sequence: CDR1 LGHNA, CDR2 YNFKEQ. The CDR3 protein is CASSQNTGYEQYF. CDR3 in DNA: TGTGCCAGCAGCCAAAATACTGGCTACGAGCAGTACTTC.